The rows below give T cell receptor beta chains drawn from one sample of a study of cytomegalovirus exposure and HLA in healthy donors. Produced via immunoSEQ multiplex PCR; TCRdb's table is partial and in-frame only. The sample lists 130,000 or so clones; approximately 69% were seen once. Material for sequencing was PBMCs. All receptors derive from a man aged 40-55 years in good health and CMV-seropositive. CDR3s include the opening cysteine and the closing phenylalanine or tryptophan. D genes are given only for firm matches. A row's size may be missing; if present it is once, few, many or a size class.

NA	TRBV7-8	TRBD2	TRBJ2-5	TGTGCCAGCGGGCTAGCGGGTAAAGAGACCCAGTACTTC	CASGLAGKETQYF
few	TRBV30	TRBD1	TRBJ1-1	TGTGCCTCGAGGGACAGCATGAACACTGAAGCTTTCTTT	CASRDSMNTEAFF
NA	TRBV2	NA	TRBJ2-7	TGTGCCAGCAGTGGGCGGGGTGTCTACGAGCAGTACTTC	CASSGRGVYEQYF
few	TRBV6-1	NA	TRBJ2-3	TGTGCCAGCAGCCCGAAGAGGGATACGCAGTATTTT	CASSPKRDTQYF
NA	TRBV9	NA	TRBJ1-2	TGTGCCAGCAGCGGGAACCAGCGAGGCTACACCTTC	CASSGNQRGYTF
few	TRBV30	TRBD1	TRBJ2-7	TGTGCCTGGAGGGGACAGGGGACCTACGAGCAGTACTTC	CAWRGQGTYEQYF
NA	TRBV2	TRBD1	TRBJ1-5	TGTGCCAGGGGACAGGGGAGAAATCAGCCCCAGCATTTT	CARGQGRNQPQHF
NA	TRBV2	NA	TRBJ1-3	TGTGCCAGCGGAAGGGGCTCTGGAAACACCATATATTTT	CASGRGSGNTIYF
NA	TRBV7-9	NA	TRBJ1-1	TGTGCCAGCAGCTTATCGAAGGGAGGCACTGAAGCTTTCTTT	CASSLSKGGTEAFF
NA	TRBV18	NA	TRBJ1-2	TGTGCCAGCTCACGCTCCGAACAGGGAAATGGCTACACCTTC	CASSRSEQGNGYTF